The 27 T cell receptor beta chains reported below all come from one sample, sequenced in a study of blood T cell repertoires in COVID-19. Clones were read by immunoSEQ multiplex PCR, and TCRdb kept only the in-frame ones, dropping some. The profile shows 400,000 to 450,000 clones, approximately 90% of them singletons. What was sequenced was peripheral blood. Every receptor here comes from a man between 18 and 29 years old with COVID-19, enrolled during active disease.

This clone has a count of ten or more. This sequence joins TRBV6-4 and TRBJ2-3, with a tentative D call TRBD1 (5 bases). Deletions cut 4 bases from V and 1 base from J, with 12 bases between. The CDR3 is made up of 15 amino acids. Looked up from germline, CDR1 is MRHNA and CDR2 is SNTAGT. CDR3 sequence (DNA): TGTGCCAGCAGTGCTACCTCCAGGGGCACAGATACGCAGTATTTT. It encodes CASSATSRGTDTQYF.

This chain connects TRBV25-1 to TRBJ2-7; D might be TRBD1 (6 bases). This CDR3 is built from 15 residues. V was pared by 1 base and J by 4 bases, with 14 bases between. CDR1 is MGHDK, CDR2 SYGVNS, per germline. The CDR3 here is CASSESGTIAYEQYF. In DNA form, the CDR3 reads TGTGCCAGCAGTGAATCAGGGACAATCGCTTACGAGCAGTACTTC.

The gene calls are TRBV5-6 and TRBJ2-7; perhaps TRBD2 as D (6 bases). Germline V CDR1 and CDR2: SGHDT, YYEEEE. The germline V and J ends were trimmed by 2 bases and 2 bases, with 11 bases remaining between them. This CDR3 region has 14 residues. The CDR3 DNA is TGTGCCAGCAGCTTTTGGGGGGAACCCTACGAGCAGTACTTC. Protein product: CASSFWGEPYEQYF.

J is TRBJ1-1 and V is TRBV25-1; no definite D call. Germline lookup yields CDR1 MGHDK and CDR2 SYGVNS. Trimming stripped 1 base from V and 1 base from J, with 10 bases between. This CDR3 region has 15 residues. CDR3 protein: CASSESYGENTEAFF. The CDR3, as DNA: TGTGCCAGCAGTGAATCTTACGGGGAGAACACTGAAGCTTTCTTT.

This chain joins TRBV5-1 and TRBJ2-1, with a tentative D call TRBD2 (5 bases). Germline CDR1 reads SGHRS; CDR2 reads YFSETQ. V was clipped by 2 bases and J by 5 bases, with 14 bases between them. The CDR3 totals 15 residues. The CDR3 loop is CASSFQRTSDNEQFF. The CDR3 nucleotides read TGCGCCAGCAGCTTCCAGCGGACCTCAGACAATGAGCAGTTCTTC.

The V call is TRBV24-1, the J call TRBJ2-1, with D possibly being TRBD2 (6 bases). Trimming removed 6 bases from V and 0 bases from J, with 11 bases in between. CDR3 size: 15 residues. Germline-derived CDR1 and CDR2 are KGHDR and SFDVKD. The CDR3 region is CATSRHGSSYNEQFF. CDR3 nucleotides: TGTGCCACCAGTCGCCACGGGAGCTCCTACAATGAGCAGTTCTTC.

Concerning this clone: One end of the junction varies from germline; a read error may be responsible. This sequence joins TRBV2 and TRBJ2-5, with TRBD1 identical over 9 bases. The germline V gene has CDR1 SNHLY and CDR2 FYNNEI. The CDR3 loop spans 15 amino acids. Written as DNA, the CDR3 is TGTGTCAGCAGTGAAGGGACAGGGAGCCAAGAGACCCAGTACTTC. It codes for CVSSEGTGSQETQYF.

CDR3 amino acids: CASSVSSRGGVGETQYF. CDR3 bases: TGTGCCAGCAGCGTTTCCTCTCGGGGGGGGGTAGGGGAGACCCAGTACTTC. The chain recombines TRBV9 with TRBJ2-5, with 8 bases lining up with TRBD2. The V and J ends lost 2 bases and 5 bases, in that order; junction bases with no gene match: 14. Germline loops: CDR1 SGDLS, CDR2 YYNGEE. The CDR3 is 17 residues long.

The rearrangement links TRBV21-1 to TRBJ1-5. TRBV21-1 is deemed a pseudogene. This CDR3 has 15 residues. CDR3 protein: CASSKGFETDQPQHF. The CDR3 bases are TGTGCCAGCAGCAAAGGATTCGAGACTGATCAGCCCCAGCATTTT.

The rearrangement uses TRBV14 and TRBJ2-7; 7 bases map to TRBD1. The CDR3 covers 15 residues. Germline V gene sequence: CDR1 SGHDN, CDR2 FVKESK. V lost 1 base to trimming and J lost 2 bases; unmatched junction nucleotides: 5. CDR3 in amino acids: CASSQGRQGTYEQYF. CDR3 in DNA: TGTGCCAGCAGCCAAGGTAGACAGGGAACCTACGAGCAGTACTTC. Full variable domain (rest looked up from reference TRBV14 and TRBJ2-7): EAGVTQFPSHSVIEKGQTVTLRCDPISGHDNLYWYRRVMGKEIKFLLHFVKESKQDESGMPNNRFLAERTGGTYSTLKVQPAELEDSGVYFCASSQGRQGTYEQYFGPGTRLTVT.

This chain links TRBV7-9 with TRBJ1-6; TRBD1 might be the D (5 bases). The CDR3 is 14 amino acids. CDR1 is SEHNR and CDR2 is FQNEAQ in the germline V gene (reference sequence). The V gene lost 2 bases and the J gene lost 9 bases, with 11 bases spanning the gap. CDR3 in amino acids: CASSLKNGGSPLHF. DNA of the CDR3: TGTGCCAGCAGCTTAAAGAACGGGGGTTCACCCCTCCACTTT.

The chain uses TRBV7-9 and TRBJ2-3; D not certain. The CDR3 sequence is 12 residues long. Germline V gene data show CDR1 as SEHNR and CDR2 as FQNEAQ (reference sequence). V lost 7 bases, J lost 0 bases, and 5 bases lay in between. CDR3 amino acids: CASTTSTDTQYF. The CDR3 DNA is TGTGCCAGCACTACAAGCACAGATACGCAGTATTTT.

The CDR3 nucleotides are TGCGCCAGCAGCGTAGGCCGGGACTCCTCTGGAAACACCATATATTTT. Translating gives CASSVGRDSSGNTIYF. The genes are TRBV5-1 and TRBJ1-3; TRBD1 is a possible D gene (5 bases). The V gene lost 4 bases and the J gene lost 0 bases, with 14 bases spanning the gap. This CDR3 spans 16 amino acids. Germline loops: CDR1 SGHRS, CDR2 YFSETQ.

The chain joins TRBV7-9 to TRBJ2-2; D may be TRBD2 (6 bases). This CDR3 region has 16 residues. V shed 5 bases and J shed 1 base, with 14 bases lying between them. The V gene's germline CDR1 is SEHNR and CDR2 FQNEAQ (reference sequence). CDR3 sequence reads: CASSLGLGGNTGELFF. CDR3 in DNA: TGTGCCAGCAGCCTCGGGCTGGGAGGGAACACCGGGGAGCTGTTTTTT.

This rearrangement joins TRBV11-2 to TRBJ2-5; 8 bases align to TRBD2. The CDR3 consists of 16 residues. Germline trimming cut 0 bases from V and 5 bases from J; bases unmatched to any gene: 8. Germline CDR1 and CDR2: SGHAT and FQNNGV. The CDR3 DNA reads TGTGCCAGCAGCTTAGATGGACTAGCAGGTCGGGAGACCCAGTACTTC. It encodes CASSLDGLAGRETQYF. The full variable domain, with the rest looked up from reference TRBV11-2 and TRBJ2-5, is EAGVAQSPRYKIIEKRQSVAFWCNPISGHATLYWYQQILGQGPKLLIQFQNNGVVDDSQLPKDRFSAERLKGVDSTLKIQPAKLEDSAVYLCASSLDGLAGRETQYFGPGTRLLVL.

CDR3 protein: CASSPQVQETQYF. The CDR3 coding sequence is TGTGCCAGTAGTCCCCAGGTACAAGAGACCCAGTACTTC. J is TRBJ2-5 and V is TRBV19; D uncertain. The V gene's germline CDR1 is LNHDA and CDR2 SQIVND (reference sequence). The germline V and J ends were trimmed by 5 bases and 2 bases, with 9 bases remaining between them. This CDR3 region has 13 residues.

The chain joins TRBV7-9 to TRBJ2-3; maybe TRBD1 (6 bases). The CDR3 is made up of 15 amino acids. Per germline, CDR1 SEHNR and CDR2 FQNEAQ (reference sequence). V was pared by 5 bases and J by 0 bases, with 12 bases between. CDR3 coding DNA: TGTGCCAGCAGCACCAGGGACAAAAGCACAGATACGCAGTATTTT. It specifies CASSTRDKSTDTQYF.

The chain employs TRBV5-4 and TRBJ2-2; weak D call: TRBD2 (6 bases). The CDR3 runs to 13 residues. Germline V gives CDR1 SGHNT, CDR2 YYREEE (reference sequence). The germline V and J ends were trimmed by 1 base and 10 bases, with 11 bases remaining between them. DNA of the CDR3: TGTGCCAGCAGCTTGCGACTAGAAGAGGAGCTGTTTTTT. This encodes CASSLRLEEELFF.

CDR3 nucleotide sequence: TGTGCCAGCAGATGGACTAGCGGGTACGAGCAGTACTTC. It is translated as CASRWTSGYEQYF. The chain combines TRBV6-6 with TRBJ2-7; 11 bases are a match to TRBD2. Germline V gene data show CDR1 as MNHNY and CDR2 as SVGAGI (reference sequence). The CDR3 sequence is 13 residues long. With 6 bases clipped from V and 4 bases from J, the junction kept 2 bases outside the gene matches.

This rearrangement joins TRBV4-1 to TRBJ1-2, with TRBD1 matching 8 bases. This CDR3 spans 19 amino acids. V lost 1 base and J lost 2; bases outside the gene matches: 15. Germline V gene sequence: CDR1 MGHRA, CDR2 YSYEKL. Here the CDR3 reads CASSQGGLRQGPSNYGYTF. The DNA for the CDR3 is TGCGCCAGCAGCCAAGGAGGCCTACGACAGGGGCCGTCGAACTATGGCTACACCTTC.

About this clone itself: This could be a read error, since a much larger clone is one nucleotide away. The J gene is TRBJ1-1, the V gene TRBV2; 11 bases line up with TRBD1. The CDR3 is made up of 14 amino acids. The junction had 2 bases not matched to a gene; V was cut back by 4 bases and J by 4 bases. Germline V gene lookup returns CDR1 SNHLY and CDR2 FYNNEI. CDR3 region: CASSVGTGGTEAFF. The DNA for the CDR3 is TGTGCCAGCAGTGTAGGGACAGGGGGCACTGAAGCTTTCTTT.

This rearrangement joins TRBV7-2 to TRBJ1-5, with a possible D match to TRBD1 (5 bases). In germline, CDR1 is SGHTA, CDR2 FQGNSA. There are 13 residues in the CDR3. Trimming took off 2 bases at V and 5 bases at J, with 7 bases between the two ends. The CDR3 loop is CASSLQGHQPQHF. CDR3 in DNA: TGTGCCAGCAGCTTACAGGGCCATCAGCCCCAGCATTTT.

The chain couples TRBV4-2 to TRBJ2-2; D gene ambiguous. Trimming pared 0 bases from V and 5 bases from J, leaving 10 bases between. Per the germline V gene, CDR1 is LGHNA and CDR2 is YNFKEQ. The CDR3 length is 15 residues. CDR3 bases: TGTGCCAGCAGCCAAGAGAGGTGGCAAACCGGGGAGCTGTTTTTT. Its protein product is CASSQERWQTGELFF.

The rearrangement links TRBV7-9 to TRBJ2-7, with TRBD1 matching 9 bases. V lost 5 bases, J lost 6 bases, and 8 bases stayed unmatched. The length of the CDR3 is 14 residues. Germline V gene data show CDR1 as SEHNR and CDR2 as FQNEAQ (reference sequence). The CDR3 here is CASSPRDRESEQYF. The DNA of the CDR3 is TGTGCCAGCAGCCCTCGGGACAGGGAATCCGAGCAGTACTTC.

V usage is TRBV3-1 (or the pseudogene TRBV3-2) and J usage is TRBJ1-6; D might be TRBD1 (5 bases). The CDR3 sequence is 14 residues long. Germline V gives CDR1 LGHDT, CDR2 YNNKEL (reference sequence). V was clipped by 2 bases and J by 8 bases, with 10 bases between them. Here the CDR3 reads CASSQFGRDSPLHF. The CDR3 nucleotides are TGTGCCAGCAGCCAATTTGGCAGGGATTCACCCCTCCACTTT.

This clone has a handful of counts. J is TRBJ1-5 and V is TRBV5-4; 9 bases line up with TRBD1. The CDR3 spans 14 residues. Trimming cost V 2 bases and J 6 bases; bases outside gene matches: 3. From germline, CDR1 is SGHNT and CDR2 YYREEE (reference sequence). The CDR3 sequence is CASSLQGAGQPQHF. In DNA form, the CDR3 reads TGTGCCAGCAGCTTACAGGGGGCGGGTCAGCCCCAGCATTTT.

The chain carries TRBV4-2 and TRBJ2-1; possible D gene TRBD2, 5 bases. In germline, CDR1 is LGHNA, CDR2 YNFKEQ. The CDR3 loop spans 17 amino acids. V dropped 1 base and J dropped 2 bases, with 15 bases sitting between them. CDR3 amino acids: CASSQVFAGGTYNEQFF. In DNA, the CDR3 is TGTGCCAGCAGCCAAGTGTTTGCGGGCGGTACCTACAATGAGCAGTTCTTC.